Listed here are 8 T cell receptor beta chains from one sample, sequenced in a study of blood T cell repertoires in COVID-19. The method was immunoSEQ multiplex PCR; TCRdb's version includes in-frame clones alone and lacks a portion of them. Here the sample spans some 190,000 clones, approximately 89% being singletons. Sequenced material: PBMCs or T cells enriched from blood (not recorded which). Every receptor here comes from a woman between 40 and 55 years old with acute COVID-19.

The V and J genes are TRBV7-8 and TRBJ2-7; maybe TRBD2 (5 bases). From germline, CDR1 is SGHVS and CDR2 FQNEAQ. This CDR3 has 15 amino acids. V was clipped by 0 bases and J by 9 bases, with 18 bases between them. CDR3 protein: CASSLALEDSSGQYF. The CDR3, as DNA: TGTGCCAGCAGCTTAGCGCTGGAGGACTCTTCGGGGCAGTACTTC.

The chain employs TRBV5-6 and TRBJ2-5, with 10 bases aligning to TRBD2. Germline CDR1 and CDR2: SGHDT and YYEEEE. This CDR3 contains 16 residues. With V trimmed by 0 bases and J by 1 base, 3 bases remained unmatched. The CDR3 DNA is TGTGCCAGCAGCTTGGAACTAGCGGGGTCCCAAGAGACCCAGTACTTC. Protein product: CASSLELAGSQETQYF.

This clone showed up just once. This chain links TRBV13 with TRBJ2-3; 9 bases align to TRBD2. V lost 4 bases to trimming and J lost 6 bases; unmatched junction nucleotides: 8. The CDR3 has 15 amino acids. Germline-derived CDR1 and CDR2 are PRHDT and FYEKMQ (reference sequence). CDR3 in DNA: TGTGCCAGCAGCTCCCGAGCGGGAGGAGTGGATACGCAGTATTTT. This codes for CASSSRAGGVDTQYF.

The rearrangement links TRBV28 to TRBJ1-1; maybe TRBD1 (5 bases). V lost 2 bases and J lost 5, with 12 bases in between. CDR1 is MDHEN and CDR2 is SYDVKM in the germline V gene. The CDR3 consists of 14 residues. Here the CDR3 reads CASSLLGGYTEAFF. The DNA of the CDR3 is TGTGCCAGCAGTTTACTCGGGGGATATACTGAAGCTTTCTTT. Variable domain in full (rest from reference TRBV28 and TRBJ1-1): DVKVTQSSRYLVKRTGEKVFLECVQDMDHENMFWYRQDPGLGLRLIYFSYDVKMKEKGDIPEGYSVSREKKERFSLILESASTNQTSMYLCASSLLGGYTEAFFGQGTRLTVV.

This chain joins TRBV6-4 and TRBJ2-3; TRBD2 matches at 7 bases. This CDR3 region has 17 residues. Germline loops: CDR1 MRHNA, CDR2 SNTAGT. V shed 5 bases, J shed 0 bases, and the junction held 11 bases outside the gene matches. The CDR3 spells CASSLGGGDGSTDTQYF. Written as DNA, the CDR3 is TGTGCCAGCAGTTTGGGCGGGGGAGACGGTAGCACAGATACGCAGTATTTT.

This chain joins TRBV12-3 or TRBV12-4 and TRBJ1-5; D ambiguous. CDR3 length equals 13 residues. V lost 5 bases, J lost 2 bases, and 7 bases lay in between. This CDR3 is CASSDNRNQPQHF. Written as DNA, the CDR3 is TGTGCCAGCAGTGACAACCGCAATCAGCCCCAGCATTTT.

The CDR3 sequence is CASSFRGSYTGELFF. CDR3 DNA: TGTGCCAGCAGCTTCAGGGGGTCGTACACCGGGGAGCTGTTTTTT. V is TRBV11-2 and J is TRBJ2-2; 7 bases match TRBD1. Germline values: CDR1 SGHAT, CDR2 FQNNGV. Trimming at V came to 3 bases and at J to 3 bases, leaving 4 bases not matched to a gene. The CDR3 spans 15 residues.

This chain joins TRBV27 and TRBJ2-2, with 9 bases that match TRBD2. The CDR3 consists of 16 residues. Unmatched junction bases numbered 9, after V lost 10 bases and J lost 0 bases. Looked up from germline, CDR1 is MNHEY and CDR2 is SMNVEV (reference sequence). The CDR3 DNA follows: TGTGCCACCCTCCCCCAGCGGGGGGCGAACACCGGGGAGCTGTTTTTT. It specifies CATLPQRGANTGELFF.